Listed below are T cell receptor beta chains from one sample, sequenced in a study of cytomegalovirus exposure and HLA in healthy donors. Some clones are missing from TCRdb's copy, which holds only in-frame ones; the method was immunoSEQ multiplex PCR. The sample records approximately 150,000 clones, approximately 79% being singletons. Input material: PBMCs. Receptors originate from a man aged 60 to 69 in good health and CMV-seronegative. The CDR3 runs from the conserved cysteine through the conserved F or W. The D gene is left open where the match is weak. Size tells how often a clone was seen (once, few, many) or the class of an expanded clone, and some rows leave it out.

v_call	clone_size	j_call	d_call	cdr3_aa	cdr3_nt
TRBV7-4	.	TRBJ2-7	.	CASSSFYEQYF	TGTGCCAGCAGCTCATTCTACGAGCAGTACTTC
TRBV7-2	.	TRBJ1-3	.	CASSFTARGSGNTIYF	TGTGCCAGCAGCTTCACGGCCCGGGGCTCTGGAAACACCATATATTTT
TRBV5-1	once	TRBJ2-3	.	CASSLGRGTQYF	TGCGCCAGCAGCTTGGGACGCGGTACGCAGTATTTT
TRBV7-2	.	TRBJ2-7	TRBD1	CASSFGTGRGGEQYF	TGTGCCAGCAGCTTCGGGACAGGGAGGGGTGGCGAGCAGTACTTC
TRBV28	.	TRBJ1-5	TRBD1	CASSLTQGAGSQPQHF	TGTGCCAGCAGTCTCACCCAGGGGGCTGGAAGTCAGCCCCAGCATTTT
TRBV9	.	TRBJ2-3	.	CASSVDLQGGPDTQYF	TGTGCCAGCAGCGTAGACCTTCAGGGGGGCCCAGATACGCAGTATTTT
TRBV7-2	.	TRBJ1-2	TRBD1	CASSLRAPTGGESYTF	TGCGCCAGCAGCTTAAGGGCCCCAACAGGGGGCGAGAGCTACACCTTC
TRBV10-2	.	TRBJ2-5	TRBD1	CASSEGQGVLLQETQYF	TGCGCCAGCAGTGAAGGACAGGGGGTACTACTCCAAGAGACCCAGTACTTC
TRBV19	once	TRBJ2-3	TRBD2	CASSMASGRATDTQYF	TGTGCCAGTAGTATGGCTAGCGGGAGGGCCACAGATACGCAGTATTTT
TRBV11-2	.	TRBJ2-3	TRBD2	CASSSSLAGAADTQYF	TGTGCCAGCAGCTCCTCACTAGCGGGAGCTGCAGATACGCAGTATTTT
TRBV23-1	few	TRBJ1-6	.	CASSQSRDYNSPLHF	TGCGCCAGCAGTCAATCCAGGGACTATAATTCACCCCTCCACTTT
TRBV11-2	.	TRBJ2-1	TRBD2	CASSLRPSSGRKSNEQFF	TGTGCCAGCAGCTTACGCCCATCTAGCGGGAGGAAGTCAAATGAGCAGTTCTTC
TRBV4-1	.	TRBJ2-7	.	CASSQADSSYEQYF	TGCGCCAGCAGCCAAGCTGATAGCTCCTACGAGCAGTACTTC
TRBV10-2	few	TRBJ2-6	.	CASSDWSSGANVLTF	TGCGCCAGCAGTGATTGGAGCTCTGGGGCCAACGTCCTGACTTTC
TRBV6-4	.	TRBJ1-6	.	CASSASPGNSPLHF	TGTGCCAGCAGCGCCTCACCAGGAAATTCACCCCTCCACTTT
TRBV7-9	.	TRBJ2-5	.	CSSSITGETQYF	TGTTCCAGCAGCATAACGGGAGAGACCCAGTACTTC
TRBV27	few	TRBJ1-2	.	CASSLSGLYGYTF	TGTGCCAGCAGTTTATCCGGACTCTATGGCTACACCTTC
TRBV5-4	.	TRBJ1-4	TRBD1	CGAAGTGGSTNEKLFF	TGTGGGGCCGCCGGGACAGGGGGCTCAACTAATGAAAAACTGTTTTTT
TRBV6-1	.	TRBJ2-7	TRBD2	CASSEIAGDSYEQYF	TGTGCCAGCAGTGAAATAGCGGGAGACTCCTACGAGCAGTACTTC
TRBV19	.	TRBJ1-3	.	CASRTWGTSSGNTIYF	TGTGCCAGTCGAACCTGGGGGACTAGCTCTGGAAACACCATATATTTT
TRBV28	.	TRBJ2-5	.	CASSPSRFQETQYF	TGTGCCAGCAGCCCCTCTAGGTTTCAAGAGACCCAGTACTTC
TRBV6-6	.	TRBJ1-2	.	CASSYSGGGGYTF	TGTGCCAGCAGTTACTCCGGCGGTGGGGGCTACACCTTC
TRBV5-1	few	TRBJ2-3	.	CASGAGQTTDTQYF	TGCGCCAGCGGGGCGGGACAGACTACAGATACGCAGTATTTT
TRBV6-6	.	TRBJ2-1	.	CAIGLPVDYNEQFF	TGTGCCATTGGACTGCCGGTTGACTACAATGAGCAGTTCTTC
TRBV15	once	TRBJ2-3	TRBD2	CATSRDYGLAGGKRNTQYF	TGTGCCACCAGCAGAGATTATGGACTAGCGGGAGGGAAAAGGAATACGCAGTATTTT
TRBV18	.	TRBJ2-7	.	CASSEGHGKFSGVYEQYF	TGTGCCAGCTCAGAGGGACACGGGAAATTTTCCGGGGTTTACGAGCAGTACTTC
TRBV7-6	.	TRBJ1-1	TRBD1	CASSWTGGKNTEAFF	TGTGCCAGCAGCTGGACAGGGGGCAAGAACACTGAAGCTTTCTTT
TRBV7-6	.	TRBJ2-1	TRBD1	CASSLRSGGEQFF	TGTGCCAGCAGCTTAAGGTCAGGGGGTGAGCAGTTCTTC
TRBV2	few	TRBJ2-1	TRBD2	CASRGSSGRMSGNNEQFF	TGTGCCAGCAGGGGGAGTAGCGGGAGGATGAGTGGAAACAATGAGCAGTTCTTC
TRBV28	.	TRBJ2-7	TRBD1	CASNSPGQTYEQYF	TGTGCCAGCAATTCCCCGGGACAGACCTACGAGCAGTACTTC
TRBV10-3	.	TRBJ2-7	TRBD1	CAIGGQRYEQYF	TGTGCCATCGGGGGACAGCGGTACGAGCAGTACTTC
TRBV11-3	.	TRBJ2-3	.	CASRGSGYTQYF	TGTGCCAGCCGAGGGAGCGGTTATACGCAGTATTTT
TRBV27	.	TRBJ2-1	TRBD2	CASSEIGGVSYNEQFF	TGTGCCAGCAGTGAGATCGGGGGGGTCTCCTACAATGAGCAGTTCTTC
TRBV5-1	.	TRBJ2-7	.	CASSPGDAHYEQYF	TGCGCCAGCAGTCCGGGGGACGCGCACTACGAGCAGTACTTC
TRBV7-3	.	TRBJ1-1	.	CASSLDMNTEAFF	TGTGCCAGCAGCTTAGACATGAACACTGAAGCTTTCTTT
TRBV7-3	.	TRBJ2-7	.	CASSPRARDEQYF	TGTGCCAGCAGCCCCCGAGCGCGAGACGAGCAGTACTTC
TRBV6-1	.	TRBJ2-3	.	CASSESSGGTDTQYF	TGTGCCAGCAGTGAGTCCTCCGGGGGCACAGATACGCAGTATTTT